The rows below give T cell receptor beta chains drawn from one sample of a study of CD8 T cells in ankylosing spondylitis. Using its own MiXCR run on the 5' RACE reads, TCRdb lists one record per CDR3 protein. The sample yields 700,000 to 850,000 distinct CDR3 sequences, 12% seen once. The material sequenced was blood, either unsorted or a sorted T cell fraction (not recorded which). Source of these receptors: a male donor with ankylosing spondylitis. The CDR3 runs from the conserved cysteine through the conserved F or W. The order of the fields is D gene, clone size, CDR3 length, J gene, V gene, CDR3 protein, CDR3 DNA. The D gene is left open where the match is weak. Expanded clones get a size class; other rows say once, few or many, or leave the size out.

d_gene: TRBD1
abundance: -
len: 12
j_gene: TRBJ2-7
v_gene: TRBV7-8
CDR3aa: CASSPEGTVAYF
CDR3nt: TGTGCCAGCAGCCCCGAAGGGACAGTGGCGTACTTC

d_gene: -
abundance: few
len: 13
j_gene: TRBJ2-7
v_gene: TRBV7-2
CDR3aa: CASSTQTRYEQYF
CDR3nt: TGTGCCAGCAGCACCCAGACACGCTACGAGCAGTACTTC

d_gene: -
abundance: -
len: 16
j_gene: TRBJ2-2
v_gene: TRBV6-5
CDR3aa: CASSYSREVPPGELFF
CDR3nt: TGTGCCAGCAGTTACTCGAGGGAGGTACCCCCCGGGGAGCTGTTTTTT

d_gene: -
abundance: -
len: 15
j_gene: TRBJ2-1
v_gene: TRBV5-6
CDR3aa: CASSFGRQTYNEQFF
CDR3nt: TGTGCCAGCAGCTTTGGACGGCAGACCTACAATGAGCAGTTCTTC

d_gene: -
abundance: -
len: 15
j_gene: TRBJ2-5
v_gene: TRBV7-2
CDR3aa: CASSPQEGFQETQYF
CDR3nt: TGTGCCAGCAGCCCCCAAGAGGGGTTCCAAGAGACCCAGTACTTC

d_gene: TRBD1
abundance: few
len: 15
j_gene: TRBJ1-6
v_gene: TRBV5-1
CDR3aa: CASKTGGTDGSPLHF
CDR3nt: TGCGCCAGCAAGACAGGGGGAACCGACGGTTCACCCCTCCACTTT

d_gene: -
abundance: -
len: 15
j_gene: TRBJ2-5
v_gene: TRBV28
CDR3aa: CASSRLGVSQETQYF
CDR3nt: TGTGCCAGCAGCCGATTGGGAGTGTCCCAAGAGACCCAGTACTTC

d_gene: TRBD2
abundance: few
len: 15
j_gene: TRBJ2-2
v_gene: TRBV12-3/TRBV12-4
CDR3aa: CASRVGGGITGELFF
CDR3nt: TGTGCAAGCAGAGTTGGCGGGGGGATTACCGGGGAGCTGTTTTTT

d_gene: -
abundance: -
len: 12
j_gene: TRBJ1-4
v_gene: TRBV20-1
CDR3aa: CSAKETNEKLFF
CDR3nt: TGCAGTGCTAAGGAGACTAATGAAAAACTGTTTTTT

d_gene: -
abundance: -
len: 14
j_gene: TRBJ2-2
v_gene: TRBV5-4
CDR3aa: CASSFKQGYGELFF
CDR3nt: TGTGCCAGCAGCTTTAAACAGGGTTACGGGGAGCTGTTTTTT

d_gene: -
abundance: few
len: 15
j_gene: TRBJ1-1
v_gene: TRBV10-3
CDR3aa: CAIKTGGTMNTEAFF
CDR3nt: TGTGCCATCAAAACGGGAGGGACCATGAACACTGAAGCTTTCTTT

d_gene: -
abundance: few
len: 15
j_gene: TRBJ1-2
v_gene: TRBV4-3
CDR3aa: CASSQAGVPVYGYTF
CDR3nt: TGCGCCAGCAGCCAAGCAGGGGTTCCCGTCTATGGCTACACCTTC

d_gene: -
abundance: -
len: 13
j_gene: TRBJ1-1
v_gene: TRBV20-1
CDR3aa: CSGGLSVNTEAFF
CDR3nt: TGCAGTGGGGGCCTCAGTGTGAACACTGAAGCTTTCTTT

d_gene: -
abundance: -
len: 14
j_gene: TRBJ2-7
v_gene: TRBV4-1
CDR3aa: CASSQETFSYEQYF
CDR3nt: TGCGCCAGCAGCCAAGAGACATTCTCCTACGAGCAGTACTTC

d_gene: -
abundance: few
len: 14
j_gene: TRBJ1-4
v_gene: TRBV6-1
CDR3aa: CASTFRLGGEKLFF
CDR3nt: TGTGCCAGCACCTTCCGCCTAGGGGGTGAAAAACTGTTTTTT

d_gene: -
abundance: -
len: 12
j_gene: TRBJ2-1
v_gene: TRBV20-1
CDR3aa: CSARVGTPEQFF
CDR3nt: TGCAGTGCTAGAGTAGGGACCCCTGAGCAGTTCTTC

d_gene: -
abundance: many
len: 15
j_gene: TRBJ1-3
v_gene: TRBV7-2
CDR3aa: CASSFTGQGGNTIYF
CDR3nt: TGTGCCAGCAGCTTCACAGGGCAAGGTGGAAACACCATATATTTT

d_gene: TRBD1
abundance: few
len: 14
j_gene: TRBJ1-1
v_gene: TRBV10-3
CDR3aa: CAIRWGQGDTEAFF
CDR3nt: TGTGCCATCAGATGGGGACAGGGGGACACTGAAGCTTTCTTT

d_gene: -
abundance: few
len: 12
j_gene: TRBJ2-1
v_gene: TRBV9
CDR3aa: CASSVDPGEQFF
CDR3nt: TGTGCCAGCAGCGTAGATCCGGGTGAGCAGTTCTTC

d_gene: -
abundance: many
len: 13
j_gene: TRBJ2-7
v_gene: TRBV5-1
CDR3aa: CASSKGQTYEQYF
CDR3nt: TGCGCCAGCAGCAAAGGTCAAACCTACGAGCAGTACTTC

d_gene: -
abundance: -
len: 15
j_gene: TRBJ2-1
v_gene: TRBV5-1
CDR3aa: CASSLVGYARNEQFF
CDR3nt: TGCGCCAGCAGCTTAGTTGGGTACGCGAGAAATGAGCAGTTCTTC

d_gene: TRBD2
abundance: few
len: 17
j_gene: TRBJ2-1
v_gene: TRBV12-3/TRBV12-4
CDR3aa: CASSPPGAGGLYNEQFF
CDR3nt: TGTGCCAGCAGTCCGCCTGGGGCGGGGGGCCTCTACAATGAGCAGTTCTTC

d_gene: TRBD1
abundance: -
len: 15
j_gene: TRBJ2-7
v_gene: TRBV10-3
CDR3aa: CAIRGTGQGYREQYF
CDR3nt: TGTGCCATCAGGGGGACGGGACAGGGGTATCGGGAGCAGTACTTC

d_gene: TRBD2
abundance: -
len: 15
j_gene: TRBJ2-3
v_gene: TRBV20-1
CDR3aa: CSARDTGTSGLTQYF
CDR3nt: TGCAGTGCTAGAGATACCGGGACTAGCGGACTGACGCAGTATTTT

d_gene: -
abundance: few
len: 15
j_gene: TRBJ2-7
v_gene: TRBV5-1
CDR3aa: CASSSPDLSSYEQYF
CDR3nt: TGCGCCAGCAGCTCACCGGATCTTAGCTCCTACGAGCAGTACTTC

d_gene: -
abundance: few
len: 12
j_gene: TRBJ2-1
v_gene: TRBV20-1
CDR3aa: CSVKSPGDEQFF
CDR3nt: TGCAGTGTAAAGAGCCCAGGGGATGAGCAGTTCTTC

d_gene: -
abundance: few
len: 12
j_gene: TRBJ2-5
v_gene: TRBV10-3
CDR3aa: CAIRGTPETQYF
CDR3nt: TGTGCCATCAGGGGGACGCCGGAGACCCAGTACTTC